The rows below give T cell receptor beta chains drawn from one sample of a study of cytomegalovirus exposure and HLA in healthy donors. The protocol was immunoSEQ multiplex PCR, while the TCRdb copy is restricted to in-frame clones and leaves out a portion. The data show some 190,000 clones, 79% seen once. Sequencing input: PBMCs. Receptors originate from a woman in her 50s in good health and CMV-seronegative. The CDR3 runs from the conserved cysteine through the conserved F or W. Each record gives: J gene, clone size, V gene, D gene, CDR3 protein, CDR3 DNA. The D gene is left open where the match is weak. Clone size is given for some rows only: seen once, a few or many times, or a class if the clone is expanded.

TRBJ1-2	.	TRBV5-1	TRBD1	CASSLDRDYGYTF	TGCGCCAGCAGTCTAGACAGGGACTATGGCTACACCTTC
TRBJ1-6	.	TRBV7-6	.	CASSLDQGRNSPLHF	TGTGCCAGCAGCTTAGATCAGGGTCGTAATTCACCCCTCCACTTT
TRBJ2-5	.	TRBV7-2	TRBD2	CASSLGGLAGRETQYF	TGTGCCAGCAGCTTAGGGGGACTAGCGGGGAGAGAGACCCAGTACTTC
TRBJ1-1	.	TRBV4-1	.	CASSQEEFLGTWPTEAFF	TGCGCCAGCAGCCAAGAAGAGTTTTTGGGCACTTGGCCCACTGAAGCTTTCTTT
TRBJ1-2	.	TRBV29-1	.	CSVEGLRGNYGYAF	TGCAGCGTTGAAGGGCTTCGAGGGAACTATGGCTACGCCTTC
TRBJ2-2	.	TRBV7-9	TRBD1	CASSLLGTGTGGELFF	TGTGCCAGCAGCTTATTGGGGACGGGGACAGGCGGGGAGCTGTTTTTT
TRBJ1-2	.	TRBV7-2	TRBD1	CASSLAGQGYGYTF	TGTGCCAGCAGCTTAGCTGGACAGGGATATGGCTACACCTTC
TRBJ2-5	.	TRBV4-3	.	CASSPGGRRKETQYF	TGCGCCAGCAGCCCAGGTGGGAGACGTAAAGAGACCCAGTACTTC
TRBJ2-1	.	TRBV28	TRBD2	CEVTSGSNEQFF	TGTGAGGTCACTAGCGGGAGCAATGAGCAGTTCTTC
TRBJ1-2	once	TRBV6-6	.	CASSYTGSREGYAF	TGTGCCAGCAGTTACACGGGCAGCCGTGAGGGCTACGCCTTC
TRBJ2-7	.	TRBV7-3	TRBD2	CASSLIGSGAEEQYF	TGTGCCAGCAGCTTAATAGGGAGCGGGGCGGAGGAGCAGTACTTC
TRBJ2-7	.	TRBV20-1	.	CSATEYEQYF	TGCAGTGCTACGGAGTACGAGCAGTACTTC
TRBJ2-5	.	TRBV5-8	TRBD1	CASRGQGQETQYF	TGTGCCAGCAGGGGACAGGGGCAAGAGACCCAGTACTTC
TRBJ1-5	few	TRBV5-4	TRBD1	CASSLGRGQQPQHF	TGTGCCAGCAGCTTGGGGAGGGGGCAGCAGCCCCAGCATTTT
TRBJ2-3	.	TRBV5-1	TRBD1	CASSLARGQGTDTQYF	TGCGCCAGCAGCTTGGCCAGGGGGCAGGGTACAGATACGCAGTATTTT
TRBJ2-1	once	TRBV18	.	CASSPFGSGVINEQFF	TGTGCCAGCTCACCCTTCGGGTCAGGGGTGATCAATGAGCAGTTCTTC
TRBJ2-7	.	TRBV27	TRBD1	CASQRTGAIYEQYF	TGTGCCAGCCAAAGGACAGGGGCGATCTACGAGCAGTACTTC
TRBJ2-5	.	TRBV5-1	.	CASSLVGGIQETQYF	TGCGCCAGCAGCTTGGTTGGGGGGATTCAAGAGACCCAGTACTTC
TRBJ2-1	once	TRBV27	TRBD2	CASSLRSGREREQFF	TGTGCCAGCAGCCTTAGAAGCGGGAGGGAACGTGAGCAGTTCTTC
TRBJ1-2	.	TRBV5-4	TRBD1	CASSLTGGWGYTF	TGTGCCAGCAGCCTAACAGGGGGCTGGGGCTACACCTTC
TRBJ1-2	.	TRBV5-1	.	CASSQMSGPDGYTF	TGCGCCAGCAGCCAGATGTCAGGTCCCGATGGCTACACCTTC
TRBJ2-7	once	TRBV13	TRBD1	CASRKSGTGVEQYF	TGTGCCAGCAGGAAATCCGGGACAGGGGTCGAGCAGTACTTC
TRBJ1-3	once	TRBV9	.	CASSVGRGSGNTIYF	TGTGCCAGCAGCGTCGGCAGGGGATCTGGAAACACCATATATTTT
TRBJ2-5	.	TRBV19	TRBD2	CAISRTSGSQETQYF	TGTGCCATATCCCGGACTAGCGGATCCCAAGAGACCCAGTACTTC
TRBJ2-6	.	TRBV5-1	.	CASSLTGTGANVLTF	TGCGCCAGCAGCTTAACAGGGACTGGGGCCAACGTCCTGACTTTC
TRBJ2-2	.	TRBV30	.	CAWSVLASVYGELFF	TGTGCCTGGAGTGTGTTGGCTAGCGTATACGGGGAGCTGTTTTTT
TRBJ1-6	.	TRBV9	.	CASSVLGSNSPLHF	TGTGCCAGCAGCGTATTGGGGAGTAATTCACCCCTCCACTTT
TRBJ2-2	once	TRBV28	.	CASTPSGMNSGELFF	TGTGCCAGCACCCCGTCAGGGATGAATTCCGGGGAGCTGTTTTTT
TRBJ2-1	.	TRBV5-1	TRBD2	CASSSGLAGPYNEQFF	TGCGCCAGCAGCTCGGGACTAGCGGGGCCCTACAATGAGCAGTTCTTC
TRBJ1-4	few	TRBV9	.	CASSVGTANEKLFF	TGTGCCAGCAGCGTAGGGACAGCTAATGAAAAACTGTTTTTT
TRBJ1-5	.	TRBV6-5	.	CASSGGDSNQPQHF	TGTGCCAGCAGTGGAGGGGATAGCAATCAGCCCCAGCATTTT
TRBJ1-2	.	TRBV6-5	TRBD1	CASSYQGQDHNYGYTF	TGTGCCAGCAGTTACCAGGGACAGGACCATAACTATGGCTACACCTTC
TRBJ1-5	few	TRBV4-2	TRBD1	CASSQEQGVSNQPQHF	TGTGCCAGCAGCCAAGAACAGGGGGTAAGCAATCAGCCCCAGCATTTT
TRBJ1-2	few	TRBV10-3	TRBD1	CATQTGGSNYGYTF	TGTGCCACCCAAACAGGGGGCTCTAACTATGGCTACACCTTC
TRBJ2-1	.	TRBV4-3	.	CASSQGVGGGYNEQFF	TGCGCCAGCAGCCAAGGGGTCGGGGGAGGTTACAATGAGCAGTTCTTC
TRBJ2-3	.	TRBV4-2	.	CASSPLIAIFEDTQYF	TGTGCCAGCAGCCCTTTAATAGCTATATTTGAGGATACGCAGTATTTT
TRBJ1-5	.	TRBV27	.	CASSRGTYNQPQHF	TGTGCCAGCAGTCGCGGGACGTACAATCAGCCCCAGCATTTT
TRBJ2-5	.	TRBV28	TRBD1	CASNGQGRGWETQYF	TGTGCCAGCAACGGACAGGGAAGGGGGTGGGAGACCCAGTACTTC
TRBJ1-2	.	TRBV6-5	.	CASSPPGRYGYTF	TGTGCCAGCAGTCCGCCGGGAAGATATGGCTACACCTTC
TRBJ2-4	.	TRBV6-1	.	CASSEVQAPSDIQYF	TGTGCCAGCAGTGAAGTCCAGGCACCCAGTGACATTCAGTACTTC
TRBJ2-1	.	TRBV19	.	CASRDGSAGINEQFF	TGTGCCAGTAGAGACGGGTCCGCGGGGATCAATGAGCAGTTCTTC
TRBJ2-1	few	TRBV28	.	CASSLPLSGYNEQFF	TGTGCCAGCAGTCTCCCCCTCAGCGGGTACAATGAGCAGTTCTTC
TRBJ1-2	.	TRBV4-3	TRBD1	CASSQDNGQGAYGYTF	TGCGCCAGCAGCCAAGATAATGGACAGGGGGCGTATGGCTACACCTTC
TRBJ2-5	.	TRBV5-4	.	CASSSPLFRQAQETQYF	TGTGCCAGCAGCTCGCCCCTATTCCGACAGGCTCAAGAGACCCAGTACTTC
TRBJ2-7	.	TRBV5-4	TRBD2	CASSLSSGGAYEQYF	TGTGCCAGCAGCCTGTCCAGCGGGGGTGCCTACGAGCAGTACTTC
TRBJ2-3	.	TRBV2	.	CASSPTRSDTQYF	TGTGCCAGCAGCCCGACTAGATCAGATACGCAGTATTTT
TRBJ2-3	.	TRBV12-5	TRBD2	CASGPSGGPDTQYF	TGTGCTAGTGGTCCTAGCGGGGGCCCAGATACGCAGTATTTT
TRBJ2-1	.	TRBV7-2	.	CASSLQWGENEQFF	TGTGCCAGCAGCTTACAGTGGGGGGAGAATGAGCAGTTCTTC
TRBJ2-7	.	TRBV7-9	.	CASSSTDEQYF	TGTGCCAGCAGCTCCACGGACGAGCAGTACTTC
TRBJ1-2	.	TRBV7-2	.	CASSLLANYGYTF	TGTGCCAGCAGCTTATTAGCTAACTATGGCTACACCTTC
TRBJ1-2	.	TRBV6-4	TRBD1	CASRAAQGAGNGYTF	TGTGCCAGCAGAGCCGCACAGGGGGCTGGAAATGGCTACACCTTC
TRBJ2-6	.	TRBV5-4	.	CASSSLQGISLGANVLTF	TGTGCCAGCAGCTCCCTACAGGGTATCTCTCTGGGGGCCAACGTCCTGACTTTC
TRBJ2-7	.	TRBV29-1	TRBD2	CSVNFGLAGVYEQYF	TGCAGCGTTAACTTCGGACTAGCGGGAGTCTACGAGCAGTACTTC
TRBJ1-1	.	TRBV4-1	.	CASSPRGATKVNTEAFF	TGCGCCAGCAGCCCCCGGGGGGCCACCAAGGTGAACACTGAAGCTTTCTTT